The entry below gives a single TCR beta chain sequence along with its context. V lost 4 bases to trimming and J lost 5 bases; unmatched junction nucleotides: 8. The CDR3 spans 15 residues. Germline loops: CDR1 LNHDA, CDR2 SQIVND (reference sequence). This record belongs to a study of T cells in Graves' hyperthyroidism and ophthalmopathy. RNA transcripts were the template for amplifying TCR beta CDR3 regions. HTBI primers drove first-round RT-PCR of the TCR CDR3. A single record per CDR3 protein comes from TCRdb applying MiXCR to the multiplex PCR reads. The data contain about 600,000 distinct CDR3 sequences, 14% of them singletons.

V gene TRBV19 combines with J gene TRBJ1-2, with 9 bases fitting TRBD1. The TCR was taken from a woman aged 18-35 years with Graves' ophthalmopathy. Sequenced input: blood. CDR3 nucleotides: TGTGCCAGTAGTACAAACCACGGACAGGGGTATGGCTACACCTTC. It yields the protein CASSTNHGQGYGYTF. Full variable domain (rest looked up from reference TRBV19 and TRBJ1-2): DGGITQSPKYLFRKEGQNVTLSCEQNLNHDAMYWYRQDPGQGLRLIYYSQIVNDFQKGDIAEGYSVSREKKESFPLTVTSAQKNPTAFYLCASSTNHGQGYGYTFGSGTRLTVV.